This T cell receptor beta chain appears in the sequencing data of a study of shared clonotypes between healthy human individuals. Only in-frame clones appear in the TCRdb table, and some are missing; sequencing was by immunoSEQ multiplex PCR. The top ten clones hold under 0.45% of a sample with more than 2,000,000 clones, just over 90% of them seen once. This CDR3 is built from 14 residues. V was cut by 0 bases and J by 2 bases, with 7 bases left in between. The germline V gene has CDR1 SGHNT and CDR2 YYREEE (reference sequence). Material for sequencing was naive CD4+ T cells from PBMCs. Subset indicated: CD45RA+ positively selected. The V call is TRBV5-4, the J call TRBJ2-3; no firm D call. The sequence was obtained from a man younger than 30 in good health. Some clones in this sample may be carry-over from other donors' samples. CDR3 amino acids: CASSLATPTDTQYF. In DNA, the CDR3 is TGTGCCAGCAGCTTGGCAACCCCCACAGATACGCAGTATTTT.